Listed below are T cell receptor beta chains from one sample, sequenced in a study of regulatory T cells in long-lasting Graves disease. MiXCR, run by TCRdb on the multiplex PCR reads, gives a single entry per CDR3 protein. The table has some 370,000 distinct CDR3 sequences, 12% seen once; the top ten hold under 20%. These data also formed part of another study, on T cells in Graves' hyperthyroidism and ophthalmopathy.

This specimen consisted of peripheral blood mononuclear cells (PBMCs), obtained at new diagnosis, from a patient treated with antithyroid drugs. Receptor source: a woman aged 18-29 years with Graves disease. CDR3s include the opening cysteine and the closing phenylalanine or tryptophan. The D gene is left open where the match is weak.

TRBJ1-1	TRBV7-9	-	CASSLAAFESNAEAFF
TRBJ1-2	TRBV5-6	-	CASSQRQAVYGYTF
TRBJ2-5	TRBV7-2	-	CASSSLVIGGGFSETQYF
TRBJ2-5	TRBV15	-	CATSRWAAVGETQYF
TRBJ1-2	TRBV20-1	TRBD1	CSAMTGATGGYTF
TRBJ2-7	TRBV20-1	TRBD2	CSANRGLAGRGEQYF
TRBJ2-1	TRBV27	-	CASSSLSGVGEQFF
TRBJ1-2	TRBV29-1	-	CSVDWQGNYGYTF
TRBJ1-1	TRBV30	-	CAWTRDPGTEAFF
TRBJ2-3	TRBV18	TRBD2	CASSPLTSGITDTQYF
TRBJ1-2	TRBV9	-	CAGSGRLGYTF
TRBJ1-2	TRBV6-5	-	CASSYRAEYGYTF
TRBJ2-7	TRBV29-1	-	CSAAEGDEQYF
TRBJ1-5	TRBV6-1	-	CASKVGPTSQPQHF
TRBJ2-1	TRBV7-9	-	CASSADSYDEQFF
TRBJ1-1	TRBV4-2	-	CASSHPGRNTEAFF
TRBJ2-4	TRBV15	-	CATSRLPPQGRRHVIQYF
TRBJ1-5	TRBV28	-	CASNGQGNQPQHF
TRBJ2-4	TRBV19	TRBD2	CASALAGENIQYF
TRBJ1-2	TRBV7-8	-	CASSLDLTTVGYTF